Following are 25 T cell receptor beta chains from one sample sequenced in a study of blood T cell repertoires in COVID-19. Here immunoSEQ multiplex PCR was the method, and the copy in TCRdb shows in-frame clones only, minus some. Among 80,000 to 85,000 clones listed, around 88% were seen once. The sequenced material came from peripheral blood. These receptors came from a woman aged 80 or older with acute or convalescent COVID-19.

The chain recombines TRBV6-2 or TRBV6-3 with TRBJ2-5; 8 bases fit TRBD2. The germline CDR1 and CDR2 sequences are MNHEY and SVGEGT. The CDR3 is made up of 17 amino acids. J lost 2 bases, V lost 2 bases, and 10 bases had no gene match. The CDR3 DNA reads as TGTGCCAGCAGTTACCGCCCTCGGGGGGGCCGACAAGAGACCCAGTACTTC. The encoded protein is CASSYRPRGGRQETQYF.

V gene TRBV6-5 combines with J gene TRBJ2-1; a weak D match, TRBD2 (6 bases). Trimming took 0 bases from V and 10 from J, leaving 16 bases between them. The CDR3 is 15 residues long. Germline V gene lookup returns CDR1 MNHEY and CDR2 SVGAGI. CDR3 protein: CASSYSQGLAKEQFF. CDR3 nucleotide sequence: TGTGCCAGCAGTTACTCGCAGGGACTTGCTAAAGAGCAGTTCTTC.

V usage is TRBV27 and J usage is TRBJ2-2; TRBD1 might be the D (6 bases). The CDR3 consists of 15 residues. The V gene lost 3 bases and the J gene lost 1 base, with 9 bases spanning the gap. The germline CDR1 and CDR2 sequences are MNHEY and SMNVEV (reference sequence). CDR3 bases: TGTGCCAGCAGTTTGTGGGGGCGGAACACCGGGGAGCTGTTTTTT. The encoded protein is CASSLWGRNTGELFF.

The V and J genes are TRBV2 and TRBJ2-5; D call uncertain. The germline V gene encodes CDR1 SNHLY and CDR2 FYNNEI. This CDR3 spans 14 amino acids. V lost 3 bases to trimming and J lost 0 bases, with 8 bases between them. In DNA, the CDR3 is TGTGCCAGCAGTGACTCGGAGTACCAAGAGACCCAGTACTTC. This encodes CASSDSEYQETQYF.

The chain employs TRBV19 and TRBJ1-5; maybe TRBD1 (6 bases). Germline V CDR1 and CDR2: LNHDA, SQIVND (reference sequence). The CDR3 contains 19 residues. Between the trimmed V and J ends, which lost 3 bases and 3 bases, there was a span of 24 bases. CDR3 sequence (DNA): TGTGCCAGTAGTATCCAATCTTATCCACAGGGAGTGGTCAATCAGCCCCAGCATTTT. It translates to CASSIQSYPQGVVNQPQHF.

The chain links TRBV9 to TRBJ2-2; 7 positions match TRBD2. The ends lost 4 bases at V and 2 bases at J; junction bases unmatched: 11. CDR1 is SGDLS, CDR2 YYNGEE, per germline. The CDR3 consists of 17 residues. The CDR3 is CASSPLAASPNTGELFF. For the CDR3, the DNA is TGTGCCAGCAGCCCCCTAGCGGCCTCCCCCAACACCGGGGAGCTGTTTTTT.

The chain has TRBV5-1 and TRBJ2-7; 8 nucleotides match TRBD1. The CDR3 contains 14 residues. Germline CDR1 is SGHRS and CDR2 is YFSETQ. The trim removed 5 bases at V and 3 bases at J, leaving 7 bases unmatched. CDR3 DNA sequence: TGCGCCAGCAGAGGGGGGACAGGCGACTACGAGCAGTACTTC. Protein product: CASRGGTGDYEQYF. Full variable domain (rest looked up from reference TRBV5-1 and TRBJ2-7): KAGVTQTPRYLIKTRGQQVTLSCSPISGHRSVSWYQQTPGQGLQFLFEYFSETQRNKGNFPGRFSGRQFSNSRSEMNVSTLELGDSALYLCASRGGTGDYEQYFGPGTRLTVT.

The genes are TRBV5-1 and TRBJ2-3, with D perhaps matching TRBD2 (6 bases). There are 17 residues in the CDR3. Germline V gene sequence: CDR1 SGHRS, CDR2 YFSETQ. V lost 0 bases and J 4 bases, leaving 18 bases between the germline ends. CDR3 in amino acids: CASSLAGGKNGADTQYF. The CDR3 nucleotides read TGCGCCAGCAGCTTGGCCGGGGGAAAAAACGGGGCAGATACGCAGTATTTT.

This clone came up a few times. This chain uses TRBV18 with TRBJ1-2; 9 bases map to TRBD1. Per the germline V gene, CDR1 is KGHSH and CDR2 is LQKENI. V shed 8 bases and J 4 bases; nucleotides not matched to a gene: 11. This CDR3 comprises 15 residues. DNA of the CDR3: TGTGCCAGCACCCCTCTGACAGGGGGAACCTATGGCTACACCTTC. It yields the protein CASTPLTGGTYGYTF.

The genes are TRBV11-3 and TRBJ2-2; D might be TRBD1 (6 bases). This CDR3 is built from 15 residues. Deletions cut 3 bases from V and 7 bases from J, with 15 bases between. Germline V lookup: CDR1 SGHNT, CDR2 YENEEA. DNA of the CDR3: TGTGCCAGCAGCTTCTCGGGCAGGGGCCACGGGGAGCTGTTTTTT. Its translation: CASSFSGRGHGELFF.

The chain recombines TRBV7-9 with TRBJ1-4; 11 bases agree with TRBD1. There are 19 residues in the CDR3. V gave up 5 bases and J gave up 4 bases; unmatched junction bases: 15. Germline CDR1 is SEHNR and CDR2 is FQNEAQ (reference sequence). CDR3: CASSAPRDRGFRINEKLFF. The CDR3 region has the DNA TGTGCCAGCAGCGCTCCTCGGGACAGGGGGTTCCGAATTAATGAAAAACTGTTTTTT.

The chain has TRBV5-1 and TRBJ1-2; tentative D call: TRBD1 (6 bases). The germline V gene has CDR1 SGHRS and CDR2 YFSETQ. The V end was cut by 0 bases, the J end by 2 bases, with 17 bases between. The CDR3 spans 17 residues. CDR3 in DNA: TGCGCCAGCAGCTTGGAACTGGGGGCAATTTTCAACTATGGCTACACCTTC. It encodes CASSLELGAIFNYGYTF.

This rearrangement joins TRBV21-1 to TRBJ2-4; the table's TRBD1 call for D was not verified on the DNA. TRBV21-1 is given as a pseudogene. The CDR3 covers 13 residues. The CDR3 loop is CASSKGRGNIQYF. DNA of the CDR3: TGTGCCAGCAGCAAAGGCAGGGGAAACATTCAGTACTTC.

The chain links TRBV5-4 to TRBJ1-2; 9 nucleotides line up with TRBD1. With 0 bases clipped from V and 6 bases from J, the junction kept 6 bases outside the gene matches. The CDR3 is made up of 15 amino acids. CDR1 SGHNT and CDR2 YYREEE come from the germline V gene (reference sequence). The CDR3 region is CASSLGPRTGDGYTF. The CDR3 coding sequence is TGTGCCAGCAGCTTGGGTCCGCGGACAGGGGATGGCTACACCTTC.

The chain employs TRBV27 and TRBJ2-7, with 9 nucleotides matching TRBD1. Germline V gene sequence: CDR1 MNHEY, CDR2 SMNVEV (reference sequence). Trimming at V came to 6 bases and at J to 6 bases, leaving 6 bases not matched to a gene. This CDR3 spans 13 amino acids. CDR3 DNA sequence: TGTGCCAGCAGGCCGGGACAGGGAAGCGAGCAGTACTTC. This gives the protein CASRPGQGSEQYF.

V usage is TRBV3-1 (or the pseudogene TRBV3-2) and J usage is TRBJ2-5; 12 nucleotides agree with TRBD1. The germline CDR1 and CDR2 sequences are LGHDT and YNNKEL (reference sequence). This CDR3 comprises 16 residues. V was clipped by 7 bases and J by 5 bases; unmatched bases: 11. CDR3 coding DNA: TGTGCCAGCATCGCTAAGAGGGACAGGGGGCTTGAGACCCAGTACTTC. Protein: CASIAKRDRGLETQYF.

The rearrangement uses TRBV6-6 and TRBJ2-1; D remains unclear. The CDR3 has 16 amino acids. Trimming took off 5 bases at V and 6 bases at J, with 20 bases between the two ends. From germline, CDR1 is MNHNY and CDR2 SVGAGI (reference sequence). Written as DNA, the CDR3 is TGTGCCAGCAGTCCTCTCAGGAACCCCCCTTTCAATGAGCAGTTCTTC. Translating gives CASSPLRNPPFNEQFF.

The chain recombines TRBV12-3 or TRBV12-4 with TRBJ1-1; no clear D. The CDR3 has 12 amino acids. V lost 5 bases and J lost 6, with 10 bases in between. DNA for the CDR3: TGTGCCAGCAGTCTAGACATCCCTGAAGCTTTCTTT. Translated, it gives CASSLDIPEAFF.

The chain employs TRBV11-3 and TRBJ1-1, with D uncertain. The CDR3 loop spans 13 amino acids. Germline assignment: CDR1 SGHNT and CDR2 YENEEA. V lost 5 bases and J 4 bases, leaving 11 bases between the germline ends. The CDR3 region is CASSLRAGTEAFF. The DNA for the CDR3 is TGTGCCAGCAGCCTGAGGGCCGGCACTGAAGCTTTCTTT.

In its sample, this clone was seen once. The J gene is TRBJ1-1, the V gene TRBV28; unclear D gene. The germline CDR1 and CDR2 sequences are MDHEN and SYDVKM. With 4 bases removed from V and 0 bases from J, the gap between germline ends came to 9 bases. This CDR3 spans 14 amino acids. The CDR3 bases are TGTGCCAGCAGTTCAGGCTACCTGAACACTGAAGCTTTCTTT. This sequence encodes CASSSGYLNTEAFF.

The V and J genes are TRBV2 and TRBJ1-1; possibly TRBD1 for D (5 bases). This CDR3 has 15 residues. Germline CDR1 and CDR2: SNHLY and FYNNEI. With 5 bases removed from V and 1 base from J, the gap between germline ends came to 14 bases. Here the CDR3 reads CASSTRFGQNTEAFF. Here the CDR3 DNA reads TGTGCCAGCAGTACGCGTTTCGGACAGAACACTGAAGCTTTCTTT.

DNA of the CDR3: TGTGCCAGCAGCGTTGACAGGGGGATTGAAGCTTTCTTT. Protein: CASSVDRGIEAFF. The rearrangement uses TRBV5-6 and TRBJ1-1; 9 positions match TRBD1. The CDR3 has 13 residues. J was trimmed by 7 bases and V by 4 bases; bases with no gene match: 5. The germline V gene has CDR1 SGHDT and CDR2 YYEEEE.

The V call is TRBV19, the J call TRBJ1-1; D ambiguous. The CDR3 has 14 residues. V was cut by 0 bases and J by 5 bases, with 10 bases left in between. Germline V lookup: CDR1 LNHDA, CDR2 SQIVND (reference sequence). CDR3 in DNA: TGTGCCAGTAGTATAGATTTGAGCGTTACTGAAGCTTTCTTT. Protein sequence: CASSIDLSVTEAFF.

This clone was recorded only once. The rearrangement joins TRBV5-6 to TRBJ2-2, with 11 positions matching TRBD1. The CDR3 is made up of 15 amino acids. Germline CDR1 reads SGHDT; CDR2 reads YYEEEE. Trimming at V came to 4 bases and at J to 7 bases, leaving 6 bases not matched to a gene. CDR3 protein: CASSTDRGRIGELFF. The CDR3 nucleotides read TGTGCCAGCAGCACGGACAGGGGGCGCATCGGGGAGCTGTTTTTT. Complete variable domain (other parts from reference TRBV5-6 and TRBJ2-2): DAGVTQSPTHLIKTRGQQVTLRCSPKSGHDTVSWYQQALGQGPQFIFQYYEEEERQRGNFPDRFSGHQFPNYSSELNVNALLLGDSALYLCASSTDRGRIGELFFGEGSRLTVL.

V is TRBV19 and J is TRBJ1-1; D is undetermined. Germline CDR1 LNHDA, CDR2 SQIVND (reference sequence). This CDR3 is 14 amino acids long. The V end lost 3 bases, the J end lost 5 bases, and 13 bases lay between the germline ends. The CDR3 region has the DNA TGTGCCAGTAGTATCCCCGGAAGGAGGACTGAAGCTTTCTTT. Translated, it gives CASSIPGRRTEAFF. Supplemented by reference TRBV19 and TRBJ1-1, the full variable domain reads DGGITQSPKYLFRKEGQNVTLSCEQNLNHDAMYWYRQDPGQGLRLIYYSQIVNDFQKGDIAEGYSVSREKKESFPLTVTSAQKNPTAFYLCASSIPGRRTEAFFGQGTRLTVV.